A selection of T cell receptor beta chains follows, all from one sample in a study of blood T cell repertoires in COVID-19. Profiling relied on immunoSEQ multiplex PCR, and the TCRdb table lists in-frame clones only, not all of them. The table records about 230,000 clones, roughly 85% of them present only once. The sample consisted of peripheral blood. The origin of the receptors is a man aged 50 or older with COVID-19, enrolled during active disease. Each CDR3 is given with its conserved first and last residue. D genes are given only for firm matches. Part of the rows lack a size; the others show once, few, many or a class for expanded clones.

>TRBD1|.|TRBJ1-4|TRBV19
TGTGCCAGTAGTATGTACAGGGGGCGGAATGAAAAACTGTTTTTT
CASSMYRGRNEKLFF
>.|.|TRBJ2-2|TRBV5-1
TGCGCCAGCAGCACCGGGGACTTAATCACCGGGGAGCTGTTTTTT
CASSTGDLITGELFF
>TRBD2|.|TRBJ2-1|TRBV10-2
TGCGCCAGCAGTGTTAGCGGGGGGAGGGATGAGCAGTTCTTC
CASSVSGGRDEQFF
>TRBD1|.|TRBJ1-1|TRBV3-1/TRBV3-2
TGTGCCAGCAGCCAAGACCCCAGGGGGTACACTGAAGCTTTCTTT
CASSQDPRGYTEAFF
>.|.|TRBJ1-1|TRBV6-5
TGTGCCAGCAAACCCCCAACCACTATGAACACTGAAGCTTTCTTT
CASKPPTTMNTEAFF
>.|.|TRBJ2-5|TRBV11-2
TGTGCCAGCAGCTTATCCCGGGGAGAGACCCAGTACTTC
CASSLSRGETQYF
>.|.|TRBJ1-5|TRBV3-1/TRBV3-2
TGTGCCAGCAGCCAGGGGCTAGGTGGTCAGCCCCAGCATTTT
CASSQGLGGQPQHF
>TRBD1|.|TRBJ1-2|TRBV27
TGTGCCAGCAGTTTAAAGGGACAGGGCTACACCTTC
CASSLKGQGYTF
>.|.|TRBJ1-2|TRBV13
TGTGCCAGCAGCTTCACAGGGAGCTATGGCTACACCTTC
CASSFTGSYGYTF
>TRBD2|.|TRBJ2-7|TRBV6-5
TGTGCCAGGGAGAGACTAGCGGGTAGTTGTGAGCAGTACTTC
CARERLAGSCEQYF
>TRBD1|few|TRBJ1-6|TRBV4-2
TGTGCCAGCAGCCAAGTGGACAGGGAGTATTCACCCCTCCACTTT
CASSQVDREYSPLHF
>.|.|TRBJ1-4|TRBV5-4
TGTGCCAGCAGCTTGTCGGGCAGGGTGGATACTAATGAAAAACTGTTTTTT
CASSLSGRVDTNEKLFF
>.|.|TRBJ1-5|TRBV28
TGTGCCAGCAGTTTAATAACAGGGAGAACAGATCAGCCCCAGCATTTT
CASSLITGRTDQPQHF
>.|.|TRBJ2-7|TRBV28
TGTGCCAGCAGTTTATTAGCAAAGCCCTACGAGCAGTACTTC
CASSLLAKPYEQYF
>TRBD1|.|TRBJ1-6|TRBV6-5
TGTGCCAGCAGTTACGACAGGGCTTCACCCCTCCACTTT
CASSYDRASPLHF
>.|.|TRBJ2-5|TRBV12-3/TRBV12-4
TGTGCCAGCAGTATCGGGGGAGAGACCCAGTACTTC
CASSIGGETQYF
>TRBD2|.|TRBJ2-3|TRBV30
TGTGCCTGGAGACGTAGCGGGGGGGCGGATACGCAGTATTTT
CAWRRSGGADTQYF
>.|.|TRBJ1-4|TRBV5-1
TGCGCCAGCAGCTTGGAGGTCGCGACAGGCCGTAATGAAAAACTGTTTTTT
CASSLEVATGRNEKLFF
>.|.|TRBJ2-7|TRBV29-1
TGCAGCGTTGAAGGGGCTCGGGAGCAGTACTTC
CSVEGAREQYF
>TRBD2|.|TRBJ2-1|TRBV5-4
TGTGCCAGCAGCTTGGCGACTAGCGGGGGGGCCTACAATGAGCAGTTCTTC
CASSLATSGGAYNEQFF
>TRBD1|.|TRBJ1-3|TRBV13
TGTGCCAGCAGCCGGGAGGGGACAGGGCTTTCTGGAAACACCATATATTTT
CASSREGTGLSGNTIYF
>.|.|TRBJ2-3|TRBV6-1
TGTGCCAGCAGTGAAGTCGTAGCAGGGGATACGCAGTATTTT
CASSEVVAGDTQYF
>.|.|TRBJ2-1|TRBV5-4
TGTGCCAGCAGCTTGGGCGGCGGGGCTAGCTCCTACAATGAGCAGTTCTTC
CASSLGGGASSYNEQFF
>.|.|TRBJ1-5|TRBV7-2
TGTGCCAGCGGCAGGGCGGGCAATCAGCCCCAGCATTTT
CASGRAGNQPQHF
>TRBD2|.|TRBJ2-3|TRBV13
TGTGCCAGCAGCCAGCGCGGGGGGGCTGGAGATACGCAGTATTTT
CASSQRGGAGDTQYF
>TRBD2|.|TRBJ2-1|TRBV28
TGTGCCAGCAGTATAACGACTAGCGGGGGGGCCCTTGAGCAGTTCTTC
CASSITTSGGALEQFF
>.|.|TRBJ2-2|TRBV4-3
TGCGCCAGCGGGGCACCCGGCGGGGAGCTGTTTTTT
CASGAPGGELFF
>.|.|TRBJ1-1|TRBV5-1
TGCGCCAGCAGGACCGGGACCGTCGGTTCCCAGGGGGCTTTCTTT
CASRTGTVGSQGAFF
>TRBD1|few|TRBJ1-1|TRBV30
TGTGCCTGGAGTGCGGGACAGATGAACACTGAAGCTTTCTTT
CAWSAGQMNTEAFF
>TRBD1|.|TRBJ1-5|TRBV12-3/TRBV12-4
TGTGCCAGCGGGGGGGACAGGGATCAGCCCCAGCATTTT
CASGGDRDQPQHF
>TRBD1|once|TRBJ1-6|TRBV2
TGTGCCAGCAGACCACGAAGACAGGGGGCGCAAGGAATGTCCTATAATTCACCCCTCCACTTT
CASRPRRQGAQGMSYNSPLHF
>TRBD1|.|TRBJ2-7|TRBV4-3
TGCGCCAGCAGCCAAGGCACAGGGGAAGTCCACGAGCAGTACTTC
CASSQGTGEVHEQYF
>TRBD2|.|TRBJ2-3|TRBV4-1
TGCGCCAGCAGCCTCGGACTAGCTGAAACAGATACGCAGTATTTT
CASSLGLAETDTQYF
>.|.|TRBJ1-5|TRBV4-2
TGTGCCAGCAGCCAAGAGAAGAGGAATCAGCCCCAGCATTTT
CASSQEKRNQPQHF
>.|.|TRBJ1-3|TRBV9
TGTGCCAGCAGCCTCTGGACAGCATTACGACCTGGAAACACCATATATTTT
CASSLWTALRPGNTIYF
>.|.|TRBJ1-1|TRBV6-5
TGTGCCAGCAGTTACTCGGGGCCGCCGAACACTGAAGCTTTCTTT
CASSYSGPPNTEAFF
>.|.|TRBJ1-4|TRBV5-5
TGTGCCAGCAGCTTCCTGGCCCCCGGGCAAGGAGGGGAAAAACTGTTTTTT
CASSFLAPGQGGEKLFF